This passage covers 23 T cell receptor beta chains from one sample sequenced in a study of PD-L1 blockade in urothelial cancer. Repertoires were generated with immunoSEQ multiplex PCR, while TCRdb's copy carries only in-frame clones and drops some. The sample records 70,000 to 90,000 clones, about 85% being singletons. The time point: pretreatment peripheral blood. This material consisted of PBMCs, taken around atezolizumab (anti-PD-L1) treatment. The source of these receptors is a man aged 55 to 70 with urothelial cancer.

The rearrangement uses TRBV7-2 and TRBJ1-3; D is possibly TRBD1 (5 bases). The CDR3 loop spans 16 amino acids. Germline V lookup: CDR1 SGHTA, CDR2 FQGNSA. V was clipped by 0 bases and J by 0 bases, with 9 bases between them. CDR3 in DNA: TGTGCCAGCAGCTTAGCGGGGGGGAACTCTGGAAACACCATATATTTT. Translation: CASSLAGGNSGNTIYF. Variable domain in full (rest from reference TRBV7-2 and TRBJ1-3): GAGVSQSPSNKVTEKGKDVELRCDPISGHTALYWYRQSLGQGLEFLIYFQGNSAPDKSGLPSDRFSAERTGGSVSTLTIQRTQQEDSAVYLCASSLAGGNSGNTIYFGEGSWLTVV.

The sample holds one count of this clone. Other DNA sequences in the sample encode the same CDR3. The chain is built from TRBV5-1 and TRBJ2-5; no reliable D call. The germline V gene has CDR1 SGHRS and CDR2 YFSETQ. The CDR3 is made up of 12 amino acids. V lost 0 bases, J lost 5 bases, and 5 bases lay in between. The CDR3 DNA is TGCGCCAGCAGCTTGGCTGGCGAGACCCAGTACTTC. Amino acids: CASSLAGETQYF.

This clone appeared a single time. The chain couples TRBV30 to TRBJ2-1, with no clear D. V was cut by 0 bases and J by 2 bases, with 5 bases left in between. The CDR3 covers 13 residues. Germline lookup yields CDR1 GTSNPN and CDR2 SVGIG (reference sequence). This CDR3 is CAWSVSTYNEQFF. CDR3 coding DNA: TGTGCCTGGAGTGTAAGCACCTACAATGAGCAGTTCTTC.

V is TRBV7-9 and J is TRBJ1-3, with a possible D match to TRBD1 (6 bases). The V and J ends lost 6 bases and 3 bases respectively, with 15 bases between them. Per the germline V gene, CDR1 is SEHNR and CDR2 is FQNEAQ (reference sequence). CDR3 length: 15 residues. CDR3 nucleotides: TGTGCCAGCAGTTCGACAGGCGCCGATGGAAACACCATATATTTT. Amino acids: CASSSTGADGNTIYF.

The CDR3 region is CASSLVERAGELFF. The CDR3 DNA is TGTGCCAGCAGCTTGGTGGAGAGAGCCGGGGAGCTGTTTTTT. The chain recombines TRBV5-5 with TRBJ2-2; no clear D gene. The CDR3 runs 14 residues. With 0 bases removed from V and 6 bases from J, the gap between germline ends came to 9 bases. Germline-derived CDR1 and CDR2 are SGHKS and YYEKEE (reference sequence).

The chain joins TRBV7-9 to TRBJ2-6; a possible D gene is TRBD1 (6 bases). This CDR3 region has 14 residues. Germline lookup yields CDR1 SEHNR and CDR2 FQNEAQ (reference sequence). The germline V and J ends were trimmed by 3 bases and 4 bases, with 7 bases remaining between them. CDR3 amino acids: CASSLGTGANVLTF. CDR3 DNA: TGTGCCAGCAGCTTGGGGACAGGGGCCAACGTCCTGACTTTC.

This sequence joins TRBV4-1 and TRBJ1-3; TRBD1 matches 7 bases. Germline assignment: CDR1 MGHRA and CDR2 YSYEKL. CDR3 length: 15 amino acids. V shed 1 base, J shed 2 bases, and the junction held 2 bases outside the gene matches. The CDR3 DNA follows: TGCGCCAGCAGCCAAGGACAGGGCCCTGGAAACACCATATATTTT. Translating gives CASSQGQGPGNTIYF.

The gene calls are TRBV6-5 and TRBJ2-7, with D unresolved. V shed 0 bases and J shed 6 bases, with 12 bases lying between them. From germline, CDR1 is MNHEY and CDR2 SVGAGI. This CDR3 is built from 14 residues. As DNA, the CDR3 is TGTGCCAGCAGTTACTCGATTCAGATTTTCGAGCAGTACTTC. Translated, it gives CASSYSIQIFEQYF.

The chain joins TRBV7-9 to TRBJ2-5, with 12 bases fitting TRBD1. The germline V gene encodes CDR1 SEHNR and CDR2 FQNEAQ (reference sequence). This CDR3 has 16 residues. The V and J ends lost 5 bases and 7 bases, in that order; junction bases with no gene match: 11. The CDR3 protein is CASSQGGTGGLGTQYF. The CDR3 DNA reads as TGTGCCAGCAGCCAGGGGGGGACAGGGGGCCTTGGGACCCAGTACTTC.

This clone showed up just once. The chain is built from TRBV10-3 and TRBJ2-7; D is ambiguous. Trimming left V 7 bases short and J 0 bases short, with 13 bases between. CDR3 size: 14 residues. Looked up from germline, CDR1 is ENHRY and CDR2 is SYGVKD. DNA for the CDR3: TGTGCCATCAATCGTCACAACTACTCCTACGAGCAGTACTTC. Translating it yields CAINRHNYSYEQYF.

This chain connects TRBV7-2 to TRBJ2-1, with 8 bases that match TRBD2. CDR1 and CDR2 (germline): SGHTA, FQGNSA. The CDR3 sequence is 15 residues long. The ends lost 3 bases at V and 5 bases at J; junction bases unmatched: 6. Here the CDR3 DNA reads TGTGCCAGCAGCTTGGCTAGCGGGTGGAACAATGAGCAGTTCTTC. Amino acids: CASSLASGWNNEQFF.

This clone occurred a few times. The chain employs TRBV7-9 and TRBJ2-5, with 8 bases that match TRBD1. Looked up from germline, CDR1 is SEHNR and CDR2 is FQNEAQ (reference sequence). V shed 5 bases, J shed 4 bases, and the junction held 3 bases outside the gene matches. The CDR3 totals 13 residues. The CDR3 nucleotides read TGTGCCAGCAGCCCCAGGGGGCCAGAGACCCAGTACTTC. It specifies CASSPRGPETQYF. The full variable domain, completed using reference TRBV7-9 and TRBJ2-5, is DTGVSQNPRHKITKRGQNVTFRCDPISEHNRLYWYRQTLGQGPEFLTYFQNEAQLEKSRLLSDRFSAERPKGSFSTLEIQRTEQGDSAMYLCASSPRGPETQYFGPGTRLLVL.

This clone has only one observation. The V call is TRBV7-6, the J call TRBJ2-2, with TRBD2 matching over 9 bases. The V gene's germline CDR1 is SGHVS and CDR2 FNYEAQ. V shed 5 bases, J shed 5 bases, and the junction held 12 bases outside the gene matches. This CDR3 comprises 17 residues. CDR3: CASSPRSGGRDTGELFF. In DNA form, the CDR3 reads TGTGCCAGCAGCCCACGAAGCGGGGGGCGAGATACCGGGGAGCTGTTTTTT.

V usage is TRBV10-3 and J usage is TRBJ2-3; 10 bases are a match to TRBD2. CDR3 length: 15 amino acids. In germline, CDR1 is ENHRY, CDR2 SYGVKD. The ends lost 1 base at V and 5 bases at J; junction bases unmatched: 3. CDR3 nucleotides: TGTGCCATCAGTGAGTTGGTAGCGGGAGGAGATACGCAGTATTTT. It is translated as CAISELVAGGDTQYF.

The V and J genes are TRBV6-5 and TRBJ2-2, with D possibly being TRBD1 (6 bases). Germline V CDR1 and CDR2: MNHEY, SVGAGI. V lost 4 bases and J lost 2, with 14 bases in between. The CDR3 covers 16 residues. The CDR3, as DNA: TGTGCCAGCAGTTTGGACAGCACGCCTAACACCGGGGAGCTGTTTTTT. Translated, it gives CASSLDSTPNTGELFF.

V gene TRBV21-1 combines with J gene TRBJ2-2; TRBD1, the table's D call, lacks a check against the DNA. TRBV21-1 is termed a pseudogene. This CDR3 contains 15 residues. CDR3 in amino acids: CASMKRNRGTGELFF. For the CDR3, the DNA is TGTGCCAGCATGAAACGGAACAGGGGCACCGGGGAGCTGTTTTTT.

This sequence joins TRBV5-5 and TRBJ1-6, with 9 positions matching TRBD1. V was clipped by 5 bases and J by 10 bases; unmatched bases: 10. Germline CDR1 is SGHKS and CDR2 is YYEKEE (reference sequence). The CDR3 contains 15 residues. CDR3 DNA: TGTGCCAGCAGTATGGCCGGGACAGGGATATCACCCCTCCACTTT. Encoded protein: CASSMAGTGISPLHF.

The chain couples TRBV6-1 to TRBJ2-7; 10 bases are shared with TRBD1. CDR3 size: 15 residues. The germline gives CDR1 MNHNS, CDR2 SASEGT. After removal of 6 bases from V and 7 bases from J, the junction contained 12 bases not matched to a gene. The CDR3 nucleotides read TGTGCCAGCAGCTCCAAAGGGACAGGGGCGCGGGAGCAGTACTTC. Translating gives CASSSKGTGAREQYF.

The chain has TRBV30 and TRBJ2-1; D is perhaps TRBD2 (6 bases). Trimming cost V 1 base and J 0 bases, with 16 bases left between them. The CDR3 runs 17 residues. CDR1 GTSNPN and CDR2 SVGIG come from the germline V gene (reference sequence). CDR3 nucleotide sequence: TGTGCCTGGAGTGCGGTTAGCGGACGCAGCTCCTACAATGAGCAGTTCTTC. This codes for CAWSAVSGRSSYNEQFF.

The V gene is TRBV6-1, the J gene TRBJ1-3; D is uncertain. This CDR3 region has 13 residues. Germline-derived CDR1 and CDR2 are MNHNS and SASEGT. V dropped 1 base and J dropped 7 bases, with 8 bases sitting between them. The CDR3 DNA reads as TGTGCCAGCAGTGAAGTTGAGCGGAACACCATATATTTT. Its protein product is CASSEVERNTIYF.

This chain uses TRBV2 with TRBJ2-3, with a weak D call TRBD1 (5 bases). Germline V lookup: CDR1 SNHLY, CDR2 FYNNEI. V was shortened by 8 bases and J by 1 base, with 22 bases between the two germline ends. The length of the CDR3 is 17 residues. The CDR3 here is CASPPRSRDTGTDTQYF. CDR3 nucleotides: TGTGCCAGCCCTCCCCGGAGCAGGGATACTGGCACAGATACGCAGTATTTT.

This rearrangement joins TRBV5-1 to TRBJ2-3; TRBD2 agrees at 9 bases. Per the germline V gene, CDR1 is SGHRS and CDR2 is YFSETQ. The CDR3 is made up of 17 amino acids. V lost 0 bases, J lost 0 bases, and 5 bases stayed unmatched. CDR3 sequence: CASSLDDSGSSTDTQYF. DNA for the CDR3: TGCGCCAGCAGCTTGGATGATAGCGGGAGCAGCACAGATACGCAGTATTTT. Filled out from reference TRBV5-1 and TRBJ2-3, the complete variable domain reads KAGVTQTPRYLIKTRGQQVTLSCSPISGHRSVSWYQQTPGQGLQFLFEYFSETQRNKGNFPGRFSGRQFSNSRSEMNVSTLELGDSALYLCASSLDDSGSSTDTQYFGPGTRLTVL.

The CDR3 loop is CAIRMGQRSYGYTF. The CDR3 DNA reads as TGTGCCATCAGAATGGGACAGCGGAGCTATGGCTACACCTTC. The V gene is TRBV10-3, the J gene TRBJ1-2; TRBD1 matches 7 bases. J lost 4 bases, V lost 6 bases, and 8 bases had no gene match. The length of the CDR3 is 14 residues. Germline loops: CDR1 ENHRY, CDR2 SYGVKD.